The following is a T cell receptor beta chain sequence with its context. As yet, its antigen is unknown. The germline CDR1 and CDR2 sequences are MGHRA and YSYEKL. V was shortened by 1 base and J by 6 bases, with 11 bases between the two germline ends. The CDR3 contains 14 residues. TCRdb re-called the 5' RACE reads through MiXCR, storing one row per CDR3 protein. The table has approximately 1.8 million distinct CDR3 sequences, under 35% seen once. The entry originates in a study of identical twins. Findings and caveats of the study: Memory repertoires showed no such pattern, whereas abundant cord blood beta clonotypes carried fewer insertions. For monozygotic twins, models underestimated out-of-frame TCR alpha sharing. Twins' excess sharing was less marked for out-of-frame beta sequences. When twins shared out-of-frame alpha sequences, those sequences had excess low generation probability.

The TCR originated in a newborn girl in good health. The genes are TRBV4-1 and TRBJ2-3; D gene ambiguous. The source material was cord blood. CDR3 nucleotides: TGCGCCAGCAGCCAAGGCCTGAGCCGGGATACGCAGTATTTT. Protein product: CASSQGLSRDTQYF.